One and the same sample provided the 21 T cell receptor beta chains below, sequenced in a study of early T cells in non-severe SARS-CoV-2 infection. TCRdb independently ran MiXCR on the 5' RACE reads; one entry per CDR3 protein. The data show tens of thousands of distinct CDR3 sequences, over 15% seen once. Sequences were derived from whole blood, sampled at baseline. These TCRs come from an adult who was a healthcare worker with PCR-confirmed SARS-CoV-2 infection or an uninfected control (not recorded which).

This clonotype turned up a few times. J is TRBJ2-1 and V is TRBV18; weak D call: TRBD1 (5 bases). The CDR3 spans 16 residues. Germline V CDR1 and CDR2: KGHSH, LQKENI. V lost 1 base to trimming and J lost 9 bases, with 19 bases between them. The CDR3 is CASSPRVLRQNGEQFF. The CDR3 DNA is TGTGCCAGCTCACCACGTGTTTTGAGACAGAACGGTGAGCAGTTCTTC.

This chain connects TRBV2 to TRBJ2-1, with D possibly matching TRBD2 (5 bases). V lost 8 bases and J 8 bases, leaving 13 bases between the germline ends. CDR1 is SNHLY and CDR2 is FYNNEI in the germline V gene. This CDR3 comprises 12 residues. The CDR3 protein is CASLLARYEQFF. The CDR3 DNA is TGTGCCAGCCTTCTAGCTCGCTATGAGCAGTTCTTC.

This clonotype was seen repeatedly, ten times or more. This sequence joins TRBV7-2 and TRBJ2-7; 14 nucleotides match TRBD2. The ends lost 5 bases at V and 6 bases at J; junction bases unmatched: 6. From germline, CDR1 is SGHTA and CDR2 FQGNSA. This CDR3 has 15 residues. CDR3 in DNA: TGTGCCAGCAGCCCGACTAGCGGGAGGGAGGGCGAGCAGTACTTC. Translating it yields CASSPTSGREGEQYF.

This clonotype appeared a few times. The chain is built from TRBV5-1 and TRBJ2-1; 9 positions match TRBD2. The germline gives CDR1 SGHRS, CDR2 YFSETQ. The CDR3 consists of 15 residues. J lost 3 bases, V lost 0 bases, and 1 base had no gene match. The CDR3 loop is CASSLGLADYNEQFF. The CDR3 DNA is TGCGCCAGCAGCTTGGGACTAGCGGACTACAATGAGCAGTTCTTC.

V usage is TRBV5-1 and J usage is TRBJ2-5, with 8 bases that match TRBD2. The trim removed 0 bases at V and 5 bases at J, leaving 12 bases unmatched. The CDR3 consists of 17 residues. Per the germline V gene, CDR1 is SGHRS and CDR2 is YFSETQ. The CDR3 DNA reads TGCGCCAGCAGCTTGGAACCGGGAGGGCCGGGGGTTGAGACCCAGTACTTC. Amino acid sequence: CASSLEPGGPGVETQYF.

The rearrangement joins TRBV20-1 to TRBJ2-5; D not certain. Germline CDR1 is DFQATT and CDR2 is SNEGSKA (reference sequence). This CDR3 is built from 10 residues. CDR3 sequence: CSGVGETQYF. CDR3 in DNA: TGCAGCGGAGTCGGAGAGACCCAGTACTTC.

The chain recombines TRBV30 with TRBJ2-7, with D perhaps given as TRBD1 or TRBD2 (5 bases each). The V end was cut by 0 bases, the J end by 4 bases, with 13 bases between. CDR1 GTSNPN and CDR2 SVGIG come from the germline V gene (reference sequence). This CDR3 has 14 amino acids. The CDR3 is CAWSVPDWGYEQYF. The CDR3 DNA reads TGTGCCTGGAGTGTACCGGACTGGGGGTACGAGCAGTACTTC. The whole variable domain, filled in from reference TRBV30 and TRBJ2-7, reads SQTIHQWPATLVQPVGSPLSLECTVEGTSNPNLYWYRQAAGRGLQLLFYSVGIGQISSEVPQNLSASRPQDRQFILSSKKLLLSDSGFYLCAWSVPDWGYEQYFGPGTRLTVT.

V and J are TRBV7-8 and TRBJ2-2; 9 nucleotides line up with TRBD1. Germline V gene lookup returns CDR1 SGHVS and CDR2 FQNEAQ. The CDR3 is 16 residues long. With V trimmed by 3 bases and J by 7 bases, 9 bases remained unmatched. The CDR3 coding sequence is TGTGCCAGCAGCTTTAGGACAGGGGCGAAAAACGGGGAGCTGTTTTTT. Its translation is CASSFRTGAKNGELFF.

This chain uses TRBV12-3 or TRBV12-4 with TRBJ2-5; perhaps TRBD2 as D (6 bases). The germline V and J ends were trimmed by 7 bases and 2 bases, with 14 bases remaining between them. The CDR3 is 14 residues long. This chain's CDR3 is CASNRRGFQETQYF. The DNA of the CDR3 is TGTGCCAGCAACCGACGGGGGTTTCAAGAGACCCAGTACTTC.

In this sample, this clonotype turned up a few times. The V and J genes are TRBV14 and TRBJ2-7, with 9 positions matching TRBD1. This CDR3 has 13 amino acids. Germline V gene lookup returns CDR1 SGHDN and CDR2 FVKESK. V lost 1 base to trimming and J lost 10 bases; unmatched junction nucleotides: 5. CDR3 DNA sequence: TGTGCCAGCAGCCAAGCTGGGACAGGGAATCAGTACTTC. Protein sequence: CASSQAGTGNQYF.

The genes are TRBV20-1 and TRBJ1-5; D is perhaps TRBD1 (5 bases). Germline V gives CDR1 DFQATT, CDR2 SNEGSKA (reference sequence). V was shortened by 6 bases and J by 7 bases, with 16 bases between the two germline ends. The CDR3 is made up of 13 amino acids. The CDR3 region is CSARDGGGQPQHF. The CDR3 nucleotides read TGCAGTGCCCGAGACGGGGGAGGGCAGCCCCAGCATTTT.

The chain couples TRBV2 to TRBJ2-3; D call uncertain. The CDR3 spans 15 residues. Germline loops: CDR1 SNHLY, CDR2 FYNNEI. The V end lost 6 bases, the J end lost 2 bases, and 15 bases lay between the germline ends. The CDR3 nucleotides are TGTGCCAGCAGAGTCCGAAACCGAGACACAGATACGCAGTATTTT. Residues: CASRVRNRDTDTQYF.

This clonotype appeared a few times. The chain uses TRBV19 and TRBJ2-5, with a weak D call TRBD1 (5 bases). The germline V and J ends were trimmed by 3 bases and 3 bases, with 11 bases remaining between them. The CDR3 consists of 14 residues. Germline lookup yields CDR1 LNHDA and CDR2 SQIVND (reference sequence). The CDR3 DNA is TGTGCCAGTAGTATCCGGCAGGGTGAAGAGACCCAGTACTTC. Its translation: CASSIRQGEETQYF.

The chain couples TRBV20-1 to TRBJ2-7, with 9 bases identical to TRBD2. This CDR3 is built from 13 residues. The germline V gene encodes CDR1 DFQATT and CDR2 SNEGSKA (reference sequence). V shed 4 bases and J 6 bases; nucleotides not matched to a gene: 7. CDR3 coding DNA: TGCAGTGCTAATAGCGGGAGTCAATTCGAGCAGTACTTC. Translated, it gives CSANSGSQFEQYF.

This clonotype was counted between two and nine times. CDR3 loop: CASDRDRAYEQYF. DNA for the CDR3: TGTGCCAGCGACCGGGACAGGGCCTACGAGCAGTACTTC. The chain is built from TRBV21-1 and TRBJ2-7; the table's D call, TRBD1, was not checked against the DNA. TRBV21-1 is a pseudogene segment. This CDR3 has 13 residues.

There are many counts of this clonotype. This rearrangement joins TRBV6-6 to TRBJ1-1, with 7 bases identical to TRBD1. With V trimmed by 6 bases and J by 1 base, 2 bases remained unmatched. Germline lookup yields CDR1 MNHNY and CDR2 SVGAGI (reference sequence). The CDR3 totals 13 residues. CDR3 sequence (DNA): TGTGCCAGCAGGAGGACAGGGAACACTGAAGCTTTCTTT. Its translation: CASRRTGNTEAFF.

The chain carries TRBV7-9 and TRBJ2-2; D remains ambiguous. The CDR3 consists of 14 residues. Trimming took 5 bases from V and 4 from J, leaving 11 bases between them. The germline V gene has CDR1 SEHNR and CDR2 FQNEAQ (reference sequence). Here the CDR3 DNA reads TGTGCCAGCAGCGGACCTTCAGCCACCGGGGAGCTGTTTTTT. Translation gives CASSGPSATGELFF.

This sequence joins TRBV18 and TRBJ2-3, with a possible D match to TRBD1 (5 bases). CDR1 is KGHSH and CDR2 is LQKENI in the germline V gene. The CDR3 has 14 amino acids. Trimming removed 3 bases from V and 4 bases from J, with 11 bases in between. CDR3 in DNA: TGTGCCAGCTCACCTCAGGGTGGGGCAGATACGCAGTATTTT. Protein sequence: CASSPQGGADTQYF.

This clonotype was counted ten times or more. The rearrangement links TRBV11-2 to TRBJ2-5; maybe TRBD1 (6 bases). Germline CDR1 is SGHAT and CDR2 is FQNNGV. The V gene lost 1 base and the J gene lost 4 bases, with 10 bases spanning the gap. The CDR3 contains 14 residues. The CDR3 DNA sequence: TGTGCCAGCAGCTTAGCAGGGGTGGCAGAGACCCAGTACTTC. Translating gives CASSLAGVAETQYF.

Ten or more counts support this clonotype. The rearrangement joins TRBV12-3 or TRBV12-4 to TRBJ2-1; D not resolved. V shed 6 bases and J shed 7 bases, with 13 bases lying between them. The CDR3 sequence is 13 residues long. DNA of the CDR3: TGTGCCAGCAGGCCTGTGGGTCCTAATGAGCAGTTCTTC. Encoded protein: CASRPVGPNEQFF.

The V and J genes are TRBV12-3 or TRBV12-4 and TRBJ2-7, with D perhaps TRBD2 (6 bases). V gave up 6 bases and J gave up 5 bases, with 17 bases separating them. This CDR3 contains 14 residues. CDR3 nucleotide sequence: TGTGCCAGCAGCAATACGTTGACTAGGGACGAGCAGTACTTC. Translated, it gives CASSNTLTRDEQYF.